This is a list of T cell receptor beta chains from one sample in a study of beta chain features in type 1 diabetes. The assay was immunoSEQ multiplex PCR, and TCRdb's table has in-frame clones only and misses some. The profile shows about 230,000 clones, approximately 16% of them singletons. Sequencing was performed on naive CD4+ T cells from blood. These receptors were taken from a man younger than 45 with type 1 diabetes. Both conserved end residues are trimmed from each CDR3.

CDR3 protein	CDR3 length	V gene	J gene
ASNSLAANNEQF	12	TRBV19	TRBJ2-1
AWSSTPGRESYEQY	14	TRBV30	TRBJ2-7
ASSGPAGGQETQY	13	TRBV27	TRBJ2-5
ACPLLSNYYGYT	12	TRBV30	TRBJ1-2
ASSQVGQDGTQY	12	TRBV14	TRBJ2-3
AWNRDQRGYSY	11	TRBV30	TRBJ2-7
ASSLVDRGLNEQY	13	TRBV5-1	TRBJ2-7
ASSRNDISASTDTQY	15	TRBV18	TRBJ2-3
ASRTHGSGYT	10	TRBV28	TRBJ1-2
SVLASGSTDTQY	12	TRBV29-1	TRBJ2-3
ASSSTRWGPYEQY	13	TRBV5-1	TRBJ2-7
ASSVAEGRSYEQY	13	TRBV9	TRBJ2-7
ASSPFGAETQY	11	TRBV18	TRBJ2-5
ASGTREGGTEAF	12	TRBV7-2	TRBJ1-1
ALGTGGEKLF	10	TRBV30	TRBJ1-4
ASRLASDEQF	10	TRBV7-7	TRBJ2-1
ASSGTSRETQY	11	TRBV5-4	TRBJ2-5
AWSVNRGTDTQY	12	TRBV30	TRBJ2-3
ASRRTGLHGYT	11	TRBV27	TRBJ1-2
ASIPSGANTFYEQY	14	TRBV28	TRBJ2-7
ASITDNEQF	9	TRBV28	TRBJ2-1
SATPRETQY	9	TRBV20-1	TRBJ2-5
ASSQGDGANVLT	12	TRBV4-2	TRBJ2-6
SVAGTGELF	9	TRBV29-1	TRBJ2-2
AWSYGPGYEQY	11	TRBV30	TRBJ2-7
ASSTDDRGISGYT	13	TRBV4-1	TRBJ1-2
SVGGQGPYEQY	11	TRBV29-1	TRBJ2-7
ASSLKAETQY	10	TRBV28	TRBJ2-5
ASSLSGRSNNEQF	13	TRBV4-3	TRBJ2-1
ASRQEINEKLF	11	TRBV2	TRBJ1-4
ASSLRGLNTEAF	12	TRBV5-6	TRBJ1-1
ASSLQGVFYNEQF	13	TRBV27	TRBJ2-1
AIRTSAGTNEQF	12	TRBV10-3	TRBJ2-1
ASSVGGGNTGELF	13	TRBV9	TRBJ2-2
ASSQLAGGHHNEQF	14	TRBV14	TRBJ2-1
ASSLAPGQTEQY	12	TRBV7-2	TRBJ2-7
ASSEDSYSGANVLT	14	TRBV9	TRBJ2-6
ASSSSGRSEQY	11	TRBV9	TRBJ2-7
ASSWTVTDTQY	11	TRBV7-2	TRBJ2-3
ASSQDRAGTSTDTQY	15	TRBV4-1	TRBJ2-3
ASRETGASYEQY	12	TRBV19	TRBJ2-7
ATAAEAGGSETQY	13	TRBV25-1	TRBJ2-5
ASSLSVSTDTQY	12	TRBV27	TRBJ2-3
ASSLAEGIMA	10	TRBV7-9	TRBJ1-1
ASSPQGGTEAF	11	TRBV18	TRBJ1-1
ASSASGGRSYEQY	13	TRBV5-1	TRBJ2-7
ASSLGVAVTDTQY	13	TRBV7-3	TRBJ2-3
AWSTKSTDTQY	11	TRBV30	TRBJ2-3
AWSVGTTPGHLGQPQH	16	TRBV30	TRBJ1-5
ASSQGGASGETQY	13	TRBV14	TRBJ2-5
ASSQENKGRDTQY	13	TRBV4-2	TRBJ2-3
ASSYRERANEKLF	13	TRBV6-5	TRBJ1-4
ASSLQETQY	9	TRBV5-1	TRBJ2-5
ASSGRAGDTQY	11	TRBV9	TRBJ2-3
ASSLAPETQY	10	TRBV7-9	TRBJ2-5
ASSRDREDEKLF	12	TRBV7-8	TRBJ1-4
ASSLAPLEELYEQY	14	TRBV5-1	TRBJ2-7
SGEEGSSYEQY	11	TRBV29-1	TRBJ2-7
ASSLVAGSYEQY	12	TRBV5-4	TRBJ2-7